Listed here is a single T cell receptor (beta chain). Either two negative PCRs, clearance, or symptom resolution qualified Cohort 3 donors as recovered. The data were obtained in a study of blood T cell repertoires in COVID-19. At the level of the study: Sample material is recorded as cDNA or gDNA derived from T cells, B-cell-depleted T cells, or PBMCs.

The germline gives CDR1 KGHSH, CDR2 LQKENI. The CDR3 is 14 amino acids. Trimming cost V 6 bases and J 2 bases; bases outside gene matches: 5. Under the authors' procedure: Researchers report that nucleated cell counts were estimated from reference gene primer amplification. TCRdb's table, derived via immunoSEQ multiplex PCR, lists solely in-frame clones and lacks some. That table gives V, J and clone size, and the DNA gave D and trimming. The repertoire includes a few hundred thousand clones, about nine tenths of them detected once, and around 10% sits in the top ten. Sequencing was carried out using PBMCs or T cells enriched from blood (not recorded which). The origin of this receptor is a young woman who had recovered from COVID-19. V and J are TRBV18 and TRBJ2-3; 7 bases line up with TRBD1. The CDR3 sequence: CASSTGTATDTQYF. Written as DNA, the CDR3 is TGTGCCAGCTCCACTGGGACAGCCACAGATACGCAGTATTTT.